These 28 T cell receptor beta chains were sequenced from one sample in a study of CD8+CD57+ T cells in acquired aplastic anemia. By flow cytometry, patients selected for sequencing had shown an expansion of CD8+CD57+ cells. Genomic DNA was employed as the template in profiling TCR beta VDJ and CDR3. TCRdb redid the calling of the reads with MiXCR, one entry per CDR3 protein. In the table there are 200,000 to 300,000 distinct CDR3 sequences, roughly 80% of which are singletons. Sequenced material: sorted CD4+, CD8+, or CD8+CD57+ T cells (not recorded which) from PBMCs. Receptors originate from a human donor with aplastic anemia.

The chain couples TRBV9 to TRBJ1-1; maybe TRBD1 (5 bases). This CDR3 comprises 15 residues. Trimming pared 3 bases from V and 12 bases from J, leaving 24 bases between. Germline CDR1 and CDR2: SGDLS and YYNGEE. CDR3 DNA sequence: TGTGCCAGCAGCGGAGAAGGGGACCCGAAGGATGACTCTTTCTTT. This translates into CASSGEGDPKDDSFF.

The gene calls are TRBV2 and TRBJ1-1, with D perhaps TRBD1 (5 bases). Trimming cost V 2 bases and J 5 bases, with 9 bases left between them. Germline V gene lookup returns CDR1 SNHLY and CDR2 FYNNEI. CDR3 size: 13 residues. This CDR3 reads CASSEQEGTEAFF. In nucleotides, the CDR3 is TGTGCCAGCAGTGAACAGGAGGGGACTGAAGCTTTCTTT. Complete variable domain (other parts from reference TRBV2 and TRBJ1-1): EPEVTQTPSHQVTQMGQEVILRCVPISNHLYFYWYRQILGQKVEFLVSFYNNEISEKSEIFDDQFSVERPDGSNFTLKIRSTKLEDSAMYFCASSEQEGTEAFFGQGTRLTVV.

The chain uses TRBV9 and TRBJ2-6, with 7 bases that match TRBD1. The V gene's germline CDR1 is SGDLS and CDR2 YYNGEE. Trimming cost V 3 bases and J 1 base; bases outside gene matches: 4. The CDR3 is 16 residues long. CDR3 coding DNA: TGTGCCAGCAGCGGAACAGGGGAATCTGGGGCCAACGTCCTGACTTTC. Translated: CASSGTGESGANVLTF.

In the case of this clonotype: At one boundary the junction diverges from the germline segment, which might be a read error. CDR3 region: CASSLERSGGSDELFF. The DNA for the CDR3 is TGTGCCAGCAGCTTGGAAAGGAGCGGGGGGAGCGATGAGCTGTTCTTC. The chain joins TRBV5-5 to TRBJ2-1, with 9 bases aligning to TRBD2. The length of the CDR3 is 16 residues. Germline-derived CDR1 and CDR2 are SGHKS and YYEKEE (reference sequence).

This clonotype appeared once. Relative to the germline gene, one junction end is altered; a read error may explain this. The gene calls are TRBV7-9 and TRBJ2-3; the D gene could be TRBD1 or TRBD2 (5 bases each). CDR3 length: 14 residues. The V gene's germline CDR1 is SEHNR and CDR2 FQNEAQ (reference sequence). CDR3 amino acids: CASSAAAGPDTQYF. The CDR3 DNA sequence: TGTGCCAGCAGCGCAGCGGCAGGGCCCGATACCCAGTATTTT.

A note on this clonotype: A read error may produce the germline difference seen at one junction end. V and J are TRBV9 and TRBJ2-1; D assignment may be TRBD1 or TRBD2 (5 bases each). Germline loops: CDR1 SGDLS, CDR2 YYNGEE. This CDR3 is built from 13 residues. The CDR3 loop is CASSDEGINGELF. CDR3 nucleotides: TGTGCCAGCAGTGACGAGGGGATCAATGGGGAGCTGTTC.

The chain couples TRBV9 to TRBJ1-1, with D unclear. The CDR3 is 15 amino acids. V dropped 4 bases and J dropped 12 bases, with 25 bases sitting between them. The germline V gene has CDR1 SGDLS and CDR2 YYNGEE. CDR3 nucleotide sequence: TGTGCCAGCAGCTTAGCCCTGACGGGGAGCACAGAGACTTTCTTT. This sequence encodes CASSLALTGSTETFF. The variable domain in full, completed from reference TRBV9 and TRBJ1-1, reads DSGVTQTPKHLITATGQRVTLRCSPRSGDLSVYWYQQSLDQGLQFLIQYYNGEERAKGNILERFSAQQFPDLHSELNLSSLELGDSALYFCASSLALTGSTETFFGQGTRLTVV.

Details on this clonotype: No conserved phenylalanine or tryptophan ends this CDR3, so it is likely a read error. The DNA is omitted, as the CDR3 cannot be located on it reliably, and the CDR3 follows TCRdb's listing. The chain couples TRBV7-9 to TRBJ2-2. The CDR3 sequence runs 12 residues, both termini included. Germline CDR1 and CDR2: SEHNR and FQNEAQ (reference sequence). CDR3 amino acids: CASSLVRGELFY.

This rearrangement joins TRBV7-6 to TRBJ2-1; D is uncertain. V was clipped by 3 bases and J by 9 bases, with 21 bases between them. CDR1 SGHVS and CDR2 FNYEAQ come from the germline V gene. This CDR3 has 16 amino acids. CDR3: CASSFQRGGRKTEQFF. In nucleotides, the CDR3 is TGTGCCAGCAGCTTTCAAAGAGGCGGAAGAAAGACTGAGCAGTTCTTC.

As DNA, the CDR3 is TGCAGTGCCCACCGACAGGTGGGGGAAAAACTGTTTTTT. Protein: CSAHRQVGEKLFF. V usage is TRBV20-1 and J usage is TRBJ1-4, with a weak D call TRBD1 (6 bases). Germline V gene sequence: CDR1 DFQATT, CDR2 SNEGSKA (reference sequence). The CDR3 totals 13 residues. Trimming pared 6 bases from V and 8 bases from J, leaving 16 bases between.

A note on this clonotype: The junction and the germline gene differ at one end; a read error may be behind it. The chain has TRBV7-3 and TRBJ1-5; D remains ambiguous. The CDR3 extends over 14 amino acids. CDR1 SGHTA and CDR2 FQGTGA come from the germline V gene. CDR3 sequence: CASSEALSNQAQHF. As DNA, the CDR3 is TGTGCCAGCAGTGAAGCGCTTAGCAATCAGGCCCAGCATTTT.

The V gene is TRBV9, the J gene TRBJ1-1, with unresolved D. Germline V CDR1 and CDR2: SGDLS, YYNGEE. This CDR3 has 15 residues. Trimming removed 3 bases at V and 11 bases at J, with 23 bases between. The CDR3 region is CASSASSRGYTYAFF. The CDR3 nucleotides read TGTGCCAGCAGCGCTAGTTCCCGCGGCTACACCTACGCTTTCTTT.

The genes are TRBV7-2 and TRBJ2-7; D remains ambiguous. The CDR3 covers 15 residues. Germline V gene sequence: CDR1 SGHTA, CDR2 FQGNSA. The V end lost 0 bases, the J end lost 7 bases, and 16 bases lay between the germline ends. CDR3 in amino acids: CASSLAEGRRTEQYF. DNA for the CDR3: TGTGCCAGCAGCTTAGCGGAAGGTCGACGCACGGAGCAGTACTTC.

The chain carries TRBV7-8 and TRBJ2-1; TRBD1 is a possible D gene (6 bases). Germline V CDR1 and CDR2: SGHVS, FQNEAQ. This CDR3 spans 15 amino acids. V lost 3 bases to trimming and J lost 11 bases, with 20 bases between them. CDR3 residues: CASSLGAGRRNQQFF. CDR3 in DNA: TGTGCCAGCAGCTTGGGGGCAGGTAGAAGGAATCAGCAGTTCTTC.

In DNA form, the CDR3 reads TGTGCCAGCAGCCAGGGGGGCGGAGATGAGCAGTTCTTC. This translates into CASSQGGGDEQFF. This rearrangement joins TRBV5-4 to TRBJ2-1; TRBD1 is a possible D gene (7 bases). CDR1 and CDR2 from the germline V gene are SGHNT and YYREEE (reference sequence). Trimming stripped 4 bases from V and 8 bases from J, with 13 bases between. The length of the CDR3 is 13 residues.

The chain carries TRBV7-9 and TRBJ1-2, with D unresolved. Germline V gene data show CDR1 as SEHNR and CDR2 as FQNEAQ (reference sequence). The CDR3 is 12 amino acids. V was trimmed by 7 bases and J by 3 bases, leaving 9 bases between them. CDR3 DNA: TGTGCCAGCACCCACGGGGACTATGGCTACACCTTC. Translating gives CASTHGDYGYTF.

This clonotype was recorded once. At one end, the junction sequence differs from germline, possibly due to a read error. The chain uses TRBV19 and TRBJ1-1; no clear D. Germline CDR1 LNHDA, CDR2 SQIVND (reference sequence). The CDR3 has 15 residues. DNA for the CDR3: TGTGCCAGTAGCATAGATAGCGCAGCCAACAATGAGGCTTTCTTT. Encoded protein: CASSIDSAANNEAFF.

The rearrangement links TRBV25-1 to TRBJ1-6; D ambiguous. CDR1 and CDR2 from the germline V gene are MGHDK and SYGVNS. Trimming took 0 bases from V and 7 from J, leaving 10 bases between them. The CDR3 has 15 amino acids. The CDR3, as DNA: TGTGCCAGCAGTGAATATAGGCAGAACAATTCACCCCTCCACTTT. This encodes CASSEYRQNNSPLHF.

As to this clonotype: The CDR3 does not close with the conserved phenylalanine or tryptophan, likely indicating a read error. CDR3 region: CASSYGGGHDTQYV. For the CDR3, the DNA is TGTGCCAGCAGCTATGGGGGAGGTCACGATACGCAGTATGTT. The rearrangement links TRBV2 to TRBJ2-3; possible D gene TRBD2, 6 bases. The CDR3 runs to 14 residues. The germline CDR1 and CDR2 sequences are SNHLY and FYNNEI. Trimming shortened V by 6 bases and J by 6 bases, and 16 bases separated the two germline ends.

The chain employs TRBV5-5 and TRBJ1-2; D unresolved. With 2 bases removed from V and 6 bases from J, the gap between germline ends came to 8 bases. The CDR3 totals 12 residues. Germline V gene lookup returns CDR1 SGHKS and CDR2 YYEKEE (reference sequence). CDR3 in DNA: TGTGCCAGCAGCTTTAGTATCGATGGCTACACCTTC. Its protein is CASSFSIDGYTF. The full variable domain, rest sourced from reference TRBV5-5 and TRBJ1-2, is DAGVTQSPTHLIKTRGQQVTLRCSPISGHKSVSWYQQVLGQGPQFIFQYYEKEERGRGNFPDRFSARQFPNYSSELNVNALLLGDSALYLCASSFSIDGYTFGSGTRLTVV.

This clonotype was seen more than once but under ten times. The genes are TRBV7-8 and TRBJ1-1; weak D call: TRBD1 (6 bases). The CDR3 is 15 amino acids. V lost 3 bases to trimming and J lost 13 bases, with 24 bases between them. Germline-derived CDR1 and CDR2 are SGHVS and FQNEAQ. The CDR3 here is CASSLVGGPDTQYFF. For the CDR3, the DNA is TGTGCCAGCAGCTTGGTGGGGGGGCCGGACACTCAGTATTTCTTT. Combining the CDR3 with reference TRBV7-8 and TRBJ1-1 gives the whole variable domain GAGVSQSPRYKVAKRGQDVALRCDPISGHVSLFWYQQALGQGPEFLTYFQNEAQLDKSGLPSDRFFAERPEGSVSTLKIQRTQQEDSAVYLCASSLVGGPDTQYFFGQGTRLTVV.

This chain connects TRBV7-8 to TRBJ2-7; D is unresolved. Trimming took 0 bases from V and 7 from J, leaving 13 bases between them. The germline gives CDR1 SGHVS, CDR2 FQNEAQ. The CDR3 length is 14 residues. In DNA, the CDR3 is TGTGCCAGCAGCTTAGCGGGCGGAGCCGATGAGCAGTACTTC. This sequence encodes CASSLAGGADEQYF.

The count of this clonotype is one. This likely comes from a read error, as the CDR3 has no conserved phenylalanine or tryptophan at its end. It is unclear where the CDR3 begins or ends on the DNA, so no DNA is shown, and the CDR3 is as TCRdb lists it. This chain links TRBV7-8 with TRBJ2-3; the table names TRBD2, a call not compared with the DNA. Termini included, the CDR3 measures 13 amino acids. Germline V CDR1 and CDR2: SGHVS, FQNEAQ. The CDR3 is CASSEAGGADTHY.

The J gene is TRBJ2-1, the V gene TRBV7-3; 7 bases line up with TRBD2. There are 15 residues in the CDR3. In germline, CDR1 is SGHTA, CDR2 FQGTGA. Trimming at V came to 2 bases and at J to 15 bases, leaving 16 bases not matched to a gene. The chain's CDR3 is CASSLDRDYEQYLFF. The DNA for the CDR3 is TGTGCCAGCAGCTTAGACCGGGACTACGAGCAGTACTTGTTCTTC. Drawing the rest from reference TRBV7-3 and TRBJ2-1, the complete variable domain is GAGVSQTPSNKVTEKGKYVELRCDPISGHTALYWYRQSLGQGPEFLIYFQGTGAADDSGLPNDRFFAVRPEGSVSTLKIQRTERGDSAVYLCASSLDRDYEQYLFFGPGTRLTVL.

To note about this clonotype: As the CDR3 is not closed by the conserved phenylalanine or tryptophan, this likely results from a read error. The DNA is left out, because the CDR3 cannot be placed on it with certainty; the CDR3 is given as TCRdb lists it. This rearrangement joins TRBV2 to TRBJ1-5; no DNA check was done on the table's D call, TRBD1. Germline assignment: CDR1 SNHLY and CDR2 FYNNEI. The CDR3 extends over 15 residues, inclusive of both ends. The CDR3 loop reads CASGDGGTDTQYLHP.

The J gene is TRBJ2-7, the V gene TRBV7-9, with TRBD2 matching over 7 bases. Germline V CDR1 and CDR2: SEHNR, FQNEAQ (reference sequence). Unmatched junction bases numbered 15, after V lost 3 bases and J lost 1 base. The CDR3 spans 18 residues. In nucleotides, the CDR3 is TGTGCCAGCAGCTTTCAACCAAGCGGGGCGGCCGATTCCTACGAGCAGTACGTC. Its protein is CASSFQPSGAADSYEQYV.

The CDR3 DNA is TGTGCCAGCAGCTCACAAAGGAGCTGGGGAGGCGATGAGTACTTC. Protein product: CASSSQRSWGGDEYF. The V gene is TRBV7-9, the J gene TRBJ2-5; weak D call: TRBD2 (6 bases). The CDR3 has 15 amino acids. Trimming took 4 bases from V and 12 from J, leaving 24 bases between them. Germline values: CDR1 SEHNR, CDR2 FQNEAQ (reference sequence).

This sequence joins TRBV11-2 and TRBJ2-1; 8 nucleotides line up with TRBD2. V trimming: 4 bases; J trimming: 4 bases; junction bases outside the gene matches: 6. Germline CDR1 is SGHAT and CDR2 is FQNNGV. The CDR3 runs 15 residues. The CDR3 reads CASSSLAGMYNEQFF. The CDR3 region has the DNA TGTGCCAGCAGCTCGCTAGCGGGCATGTACAATGAGCAGTTCTTC.